Below are 10 T cell receptor beta chains sequenced from a single sample in a study of T cell responses to AZD1222 COVID-19 vaccine (dated by TCRdb to the early 2020s). Libraries were made using the immunoSEQ multiplex PCR assay. In its TCRdb copy, this immuneACCESS table keeps in-frame sequences only and misses some clones. Where compared with another copy, unresolved V genes explain less than half of these, and the others have no known cause. Within this sample are roughly 150,000 clones, with roughly 92% of them counted one time only. The top ten hold around 1.6% of the sample. The sample's time point label, decoded: baseline before first vaccination. Sequencing used peripheral blood, obtained on day 0 of AZD1222 vaccination. All receptors derive from an adult in good health.

This sequence joins TRBV6-6 and TRBJ1-5; D not certain. Germline V CDR1 and CDR2: MNHNY, SVGAGI (reference sequence). The CDR3 covers 11 residues. V was clipped by 8 bases and J by 6 bases, with 8 bases between them. The CDR3 nucleotides are TGTGCCAGCCGGCTTAGTCAGCCCCAGCATTTT. Translated: CASRLSQPQHF.

This clone was recorded a few times. V is TRBV3-1 (or the pseudogene TRBV3-2) and J is TRBJ2-2, with 7 bases aligning to TRBD1. The germline V gene encodes CDR1 LGHDT and CDR2 YNNKEL (reference sequence). The CDR3 consists of 15 residues. V shed 6 bases and J 4 bases; nucleotides not matched to a gene: 8. The CDR3 spells CASSRDSPTTGELFF. CDR3 DNA sequence: TGTGCCAGCAGTCGGGACAGCCCAACCACCGGGGAGCTGTTTTTT.

The chain joins TRBV7-8 to TRBJ1-1; 8 nucleotides agree with TRBD1. Germline V gene data show CDR1 as SGHVS and CDR2 as FQNEAQ. V gave up 1 base and J gave up 1 base; unmatched junction bases: 8. CDR3 length: 17 residues. CDR3 sequence (DNA): TGTGCCAGCAGCTTAGACCCTGGGACAGGCGGGAACACTGAAGCTTTCTTT. It yields the protein CASSLDPGTGGNTEAFF.

The chain uses TRBV6-4 and TRBJ2-3; 8 positions agree with TRBD1. The trim removed 0 bases at V and 1 base at J, leaving 0 bases unmatched. The CDR3 length is 15 residues. In germline, CDR1 is MRHNA, CDR2 SNTAGT. The CDR3 DNA is TGTGCCAGCAGTGACTCGGGACAGGGCACAGATACGCAGTATTTT. Translated: CASSDSGQGTDTQYF.

The CDR3: CASSKTTGTGSGYTF. CDR3 nucleotide sequence: TGTGCCAGCAGTAAAACTACCGGGACAGGGAGTGGCTACACCTTC. This chain uses TRBV6-5 with TRBJ1-2; 9 nucleotides agree with TRBD1. Trimming took 5 bases from V and 7 from J; bases not matched to a gene: 11. Germline-derived CDR1 and CDR2 are MNHEY and SVGAGI. The length of the CDR3 is 15 residues.

This clone was seen only a few times. V gene TRBV7-9 combines with J gene TRBJ1-2; 10 nucleotides agree with TRBD1. V lost 4 bases and J lost 8; bases outside the gene matches: 7. The CDR3 runs to 14 residues. CDR1 is SEHNR and CDR2 is FQNEAQ in the germline V gene (reference sequence). The DNA of the CDR3 is TGTGCCAGCAGCTCCCGGGGACAGGGGAGCGGCTACACCTTC. The encoded protein is CASSSRGQGSGYTF.

The chain has TRBV5-1 and TRBJ2-6; D may be TRBD1 or TRBD2 (6 bases each). CDR3 length: 16 residues. V was cut by 1 base and J by 3 bases, with 11 bases left in between. Germline V gene data show CDR1 as SGHRS and CDR2 as YFSETQ. The DNA for the CDR3 is TGCGCCAGCAGCTTGACGGGGGCGGGTGGGGCCAACGTCCTGACTTTC. Translated: CASSLTGAGGANVLTF.

The chain has TRBV10-1 and TRBJ2-3, with TRBD1 identical over 8 bases. CDR1 and CDR2 from the germline V gene are WNHNN and SYGVQD (reference sequence). CDR3 size: 15 residues. V lost 6 bases to trimming and J lost 0 bases; unmatched junction nucleotides: 5. CDR3 bases: TGCGCCAGCAGCGACAGGGGAACTAGCACAGATACGCAGTATTTT. Protein product: CASSDRGTSTDTQYF.

This clone was seen more than once but under ten times. The V call is TRBV2, the J call TRBJ2-2; perhaps D is TRBD1 or TRBD2 (5 bases each). The V end was cut by 10 bases, the J end by 4 bases, with 16 bases between. Germline CDR1 reads SNHLY; CDR2 reads FYNNEI. The CDR3 is made up of 14 amino acids. CDR3 DNA: TGTGCCACTAAAGGTGGGGGATCCACCGGGGAGCTGTTTTTT. It specifies CATKGGGSTGELFF.

The CDR3 DNA reads TGTGCCAGCTGTCGGAATCATAACTATGGCTACACCTTC. It codes for CASCRNHNYGYTF. This chain links TRBV11-3 with TRBJ1-2; D is unclear. CDR1 and CDR2 (germline): SGHNT, YENEEA. The CDR3 length is 13 residues. V was cut by 8 bases and J by 1 base, with 11 bases left in between.